Shown below are 25 T cell receptor beta chains from a single sample sequenced in a study of T-cell memory formation after mild COVID-19. TCRdb ran MiXCR on the 5' RACE reads and lists one entry per CDR3 protein. The sample lists 300,000 or so distinct CDR3 sequences, approximately 15% occurring once. Source material: PBMCs or a T cell subset sorted from them (not recorded which). These receptors were taken from a man aged 18 to 35 who had mild COVID-19 (a few samples of this study predate the infection). Cell type and time point are not known.

The chain uses TRBV4-3 and TRBJ2-2; TRBD1 matches at 7 bases. Unmatched junction bases numbered 11, after V lost 0 bases and J lost 7 bases. Germline CDR1 and CDR2: LGHNA and YSLEER. This CDR3 contains 17 residues. CDR3 protein: CASSQEGGQGVIGELFF. The CDR3 region has the DNA TGCGCCAGCAGCCAAGAAGGGGGTCAGGGGGTGATCGGGGAGCTGTTTTTT.

The rearrangement links TRBV6-5 to TRBJ2-2; D gene ambiguous. V was pared by 0 bases and J by 2 bases, with 10 bases between. This CDR3 is built from 16 residues. Germline-derived CDR1 and CDR2 are MNHEY and SVGAGI. This CDR3 reads CASSYSTGPNTGELFF. For the CDR3, the DNA is TGTGCCAGCAGTTACTCGACTGGGCCAAACACCGGGGAGCTGTTTTTT.

The genes are TRBV29-1 and TRBJ2-3, with D possibly being TRBD1 or TRBD2 (6 bases each). The germline V gene has CDR1 SQVTM and CDR2 ANQGSEA. V was clipped by 0 bases and J by 5 bases, with 15 bases between them. CDR3 length equals 15 residues. The CDR3 sequence is CSVEDATGAGDTQYF. CDR3 bases: TGCAGCGTTGAAGATGCTACGGGGGCCGGAGATACGCAGTATTTT.

This clonotype is a singleton in its sample. V and J are TRBV18 and TRBJ1-3; no reliable D call. The CDR3 contains 16 residues. The germline V gene has CDR1 KGHSH and CDR2 LQKENI. V was pared by 2 bases and J by 4 bases, with 15 bases between. DNA of the CDR3: TGTGCCAGCTCACCAGGCGGCGGTCAGAGCGGAAACACCATATATTTT. Translating gives CASSPGGGQSGNTIYF. Full variable domain (missing parts from reference TRBV18 and TRBJ1-3): NAGVMQNPRHLVRRRGQEARLRCSPMKGHSHVYWYRQLPEEGLKFMVYLQKENIIDESGMPKERFSAEFPKEGPSILRIQQVVRGDSAAYFCASSPGGGQSGNTIYFGEGSWLTVV.

This clonotype appeared a few times. The gene calls are TRBV12-3 or TRBV12-4 and TRBJ2-5; D uncertain. The V and J ends lost 3 bases and 3 bases respectively, with 8 bases between them. CDR3 size: 13 residues. Written as DNA, the CDR3 is TGTGCCAGCAGTTTGTGGCAGAAAGAGACCCAGTACTTC. Translating it yields CASSLWQKETQYF.

The chain has TRBV19 and TRBJ2-7; 7 bases line up with TRBD1. Trimming cost V 3 bases and J 2 bases; bases outside gene matches: 7. This CDR3 region has 15 residues. Germline CDR1 is LNHDA and CDR2 is SQIVND (reference sequence). CDR3 bases: TGTGCCAGTAGTATCGACAGGGCTAATACCTACGAGCAGTACGTC. Protein: CASSIDRANTYEQYV.

This clonotype was detected many times. This chain uses TRBV6-2 or TRBV6-3 with TRBJ2-7; D is uncertain. CDR3 length: 12 residues. Germline V gene data show CDR1 as MNHEY and CDR2 as SVGEGT. V was cut by 4 bases and J by 1 base, with 5 bases left in between. For the CDR3, the DNA is TGTGCCAGCAGTTCCCAATCCTACGAGCAGTACTTC. This translates into CASSSQSYEQYF.

This clonotype has more than one count but fewer than ten. The rearrangement links TRBV5-5 to TRBJ2-1, with no clear D. V was clipped by 4 bases and J by 6 bases, with 17 bases between them. Germline CDR1 SGHKS, CDR2 YYEKEE (reference sequence). The CDR3 sequence is 15 residues long. CDR3 in amino acids: CASSKNPGWPNEQFF. The DNA for the CDR3 is TGTGCCAGCAGCAAGAACCCTGGCTGGCCCAATGAGCAGTTCTTC. Complete variable domain (other parts from reference TRBV5-5 and TRBJ2-1): DAGVTQSPTHLIKTRGQQVTLRCSPISGHKSVSWYQQVLGQGPQFIFQYYEKEERGRGNFPDRFSARQFPNYSSELNVNALLLGDSALYLCASSKNPGWPNEQFFGPGTRLTVL.

V gene TRBV7-9 combines with J gene TRBJ2-1; 13 bases align to TRBD2. Losses at the gene ends were 3 bases for V and 6 bases for J; bases not matched to a gene: 11. Germline CDR1 and CDR2: SEHNR and FQNEAQ (reference sequence). The CDR3 is 18 residues long. The CDR3 sequence: CASSFSGLAGDQGNEQFF. The CDR3 nucleotides are TGTGCCAGCAGCTTTTCTGGACTAGCGGGGGATCAGGGCAATGAGCAGTTCTTC.

This clonotype has a handful of counts. The CDR3 DNA reads TGTGCCAGTCGCCGAGATTTTTCTAGCACAGATACGCAGTATTTT. Translating gives CASRRDFSSTDTQYF. The gene calls are TRBV6-5 and TRBJ2-3; D is undetermined. V lost 9 bases, J lost 0 bases, and 16 bases lay in between. Germline V gene data show CDR1 as MNHEY and CDR2 as SVGAGI. The CDR3 loop spans 15 amino acids.

This clonotype has a count of ten or more. V gene TRBV7-8 combines with J gene TRBJ2-3, with a tentative D call TRBD1 (6 bases). Germline CDR1 is SGHVS and CDR2 is FQNEAQ. Trimming left V 0 bases short and J 0 bases short, with 10 bases between. The CDR3 length is 16 residues. The chain's CDR3 is CASSLAHQGSTDTQYF. CDR3 coding DNA: TGTGCCAGCAGCTTAGCCCATCAGGGGAGCACAGATACGCAGTATTTT.

The chain links TRBV6-5 to TRBJ1-1; D is unresolved. The CDR3 sequence is 14 residues long. V lost 2 bases, J lost 1 base, and 8 bases lay in between. Germline lookup yields CDR1 MNHEY and CDR2 SVGAGI. CDR3 amino acids: CASSYNFWNTEAFF. The CDR3 bases are TGTGCCAGCAGTTACAACTTTTGGAACACTGAAGCTTTCTTT.

The sample holds a few counts of this clonotype. This CDR3 is CASSSGTVTNQPQHF. CDR3 nucleotides: TGTGCCAGCAGCTCTGGAACGGTAACCAATCAGCCCCAGCATTTT. The gene calls are TRBV27 and TRBJ1-5, with D hard to call. The CDR3 runs 15 residues. Trimming took 6 bases from V and 3 from J, leaving 15 bases between them. Germline V CDR1 and CDR2: MNHEY, SMNVEV (reference sequence).

This clonotype was seen repeatedly, ten times or more. The J gene is TRBJ1-5, the V gene TRBV10-3; D remains ambiguous. The V and J ends lost 0 bases and 4 bases respectively, with 13 bases between them. Germline V gene lookup returns CDR1 ENHRY and CDR2 SYGVKD. The CDR3 has 16 residues. Written as DNA, the CDR3 is TGTGCCATCAGTGAGTCGTTGGAGGCCCCAAATCAGCCCCAGCATTTT. This translates into CAISESLEAPNQPQHF.

There are a few counts of this clonotype. The chain is built from TRBV6-2 or TRBV6-3 and TRBJ1-6, with D perhaps matching TRBD1 (5 bases). CDR3 length: 11 residues. Trimming took 4 bases from V and 13 from J, leaving 8 bases between them. Germline values: CDR1 MNHEY, CDR2 SVGEGT. The CDR3 is CASSSGPPLHF. The CDR3 DNA sequence: TGTGCCAGCAGTTCGGGACCTCCCCTCCACTTT.

The chain couples TRBV12-3 or TRBV12-4 to TRBJ2-5; D may be TRBD2 (6 bases). V was pared by 5 bases and J by 3 bases, with 16 bases between. This CDR3 contains 15 residues. The CDR3 is CASSRRSTGEETQYF. In DNA, the CDR3 is TGTGCCAGCAGTCGGAGGTCCACGGGGGAAGAGACCCAGTACTTC.

The chain links TRBV11-2 to TRBJ2-3; D is unresolved. V was cut by 2 bases and J by 8 bases, with 20 bases left in between. Looked up from germline, CDR1 is SGHAT and CDR2 is FQNNGV. The CDR3 is 16 residues long. CDR3 bases: TGTGCCAGCAGCTTACTTGGCCTCTACCGCAGTGGTACGCAGTATTTT. Amino acid sequence: CASSLLGLYRSGTQYF.

This clonotype was picked up a small number of times. The CDR3 reads CASSPPTGFGQYF. CDR3 in DNA: TGTGCCAGCAGCCCCCCGACAGGGTTTGGGCAGTACTTC. This chain connects TRBV28 to TRBJ2-7; 7 bases agree with TRBD1. Germline V gene sequence: CDR1 MDHEN, CDR2 SYDVKM. The V gene end was trimmed by 6 bases and the J gene end by 9 bases; junction bases not matched to a gene: 11. The CDR3 loop spans 13 amino acids.

The V call is TRBV20-1, the J call TRBJ2-3, with D uncertain. The CDR3 extends over 12 amino acids. V lost 3 bases and J lost 5, with 9 bases in between. Germline assignment: CDR1 DFQATT and CDR2 SNEGSKA (reference sequence). The CDR3 loop reads CSASPRVDTQYF. DNA for the CDR3: TGCAGTGCTAGCCCCCGGGTAGATACGCAGTATTTT.

J is TRBJ2-1 and V is TRBV4-3; TRBD1 is a possible D gene (6 bases). CDR3 size: 17 residues. Germline CDR1 reads LGHNA; CDR2 reads YSLEER. The germline V and J ends were trimmed by 0 bases and 6 bases, with 18 bases remaining between them. The CDR3 DNA reads as TGCGCCAGCAGCCAAGATCTAGGGACACCCCGGGGCAATGAGCAGTTCTTC. Its protein product is CASSQDLGTPRGNEQFF.

This clonotype was recorded a few times. V is TRBV5-1 and J is TRBJ2-3; 8 nucleotides line up with TRBD1. Germline CDR1 reads SGHRS; CDR2 reads YFSETQ. With V trimmed by 2 bases and J by 6 bases, 2 bases remained unmatched. The CDR3 runs to 13 residues. CDR3 amino acids: CASSFQGADTQYF. CDR3 sequence (DNA): TGCGCCAGCAGCTTTCAGGGGGCCGATACGCAGTATTTT.

This chain connects TRBV30 to TRBJ1-1; 7 bases align to TRBD1. The CDR3 is 14 residues long. V dropped 5 bases and J dropped 0; count of bases not matched to a gene: 6. Looked up from germline, CDR1 is GTSNPN and CDR2 is SVGIG (reference sequence). The CDR3 DNA reads as TGTGCCTGGGGGACAGCTAGCATGAACACTGAAGCTTTCTTT. This codes for CAWGTASMNTEAFF.

This clonotype was detected a few times. The V gene is TRBV24-1, the J gene TRBJ2-3; D may correspond to TRBD1 or TRBD2 (5 bases each). V shed 8 bases and J shed 4 bases, with 12 bases lying between them. The CDR3 consists of 13 residues. Per the germline V gene, CDR1 is KGHDR and CDR2 is SFDVKD. The CDR3: CATKGPTADTQYF. As DNA, the CDR3 is TGTGCCACCAAGGGACCTACGGCAGATACGCAGTATTTT.

This rearrangement joins TRBV4-1 to TRBJ2-1; 7 bases agree with TRBD2. The CDR3 totals 17 residues. The trim removed 0 bases at V and 5 bases at J, leaving 10 bases unmatched. The germline CDR1 and CDR2 sequences are MGHRA and YSYEKL. In DNA, the CDR3 is TGCGCCAGCAGCCAAGATCTGACGCGGGGGACTAACAATGAGCAGTTCTTC. Protein: CASSQDLTRGTNNEQFF.

The genes are TRBV7-2 and TRBJ2-2; 12 bases agree with TRBD2. Per the germline V gene, CDR1 is SGHTA and CDR2 is FQGNSA. The V segment lost 7 bases and the J segment 9 bases; nucleotides outside the gene matches: 3. This CDR3 contains 13 residues. Here the CDR3 reads CASNLAGGRELFF. The CDR3 DNA reads TGTGCCAGCAATCTAGCGGGGGGGCGGGAGCTGTTTTTT.